This T cell receptor (beta chain) stems from a study of blood T cell repertoires in COVID-19 (dated by TCRdb to the early 2020s). Some background on the complete study: Samples from collaborators originated in the United States, Italy and Spain and spanned both the acute and convalescent phases of COVID-19. The material from the prospective study consisted of cDNA or gDNA derived from T cells, B-cell-depleted T cells, or PBMCs. The dataset comprised deeply sampled blood TCRbeta repertoires from subjects exposed to, actively infected with, or recovered from COVID-19. A freely available public database, intended as a resource for researchers studying the immune response to SARS-CoV-2, is where the repertoires were released. Samples came from the ongoing ImmuneRACE study (first 160 participants) plus 1,254 subjects from 6 global collaborators. The sample metadata nearly always contained a de-identified subject ID, COVID-19 status, age in years and sex. Where available, HLA class I and class II types were taken from metadata supplied by the sample provider and were not determined by assay-based typing.

The collaborating institutions used their own protocols to collect whole blood in K2EDTA tubes. For TCRbeta analysis, collaborators shipped samples as frozen whole blood, isolated PBMCs, or DNA extracted from either of those sample types. As regards this clone: It lacks a known antigen. Base qualities are not recorded, but no much larger clone differs from it by a single base.

What the study reported, not specific to this receptor: The amount of clinical and demographic metadata varied by source and participant and was provided uncurated.

TCRbeta CDR3 regions were amplified from genomic DNA by means of the immunoSEQ Assay, a bias-controlled multiplex PCR. The authors' analysis ran thus. The number of nucleated cells in each sample was estimated by amplification of reference gene primers within the assay. Sequence reads were collapsed and filtered to measure the absolute abundance of every unique TCRbeta CDR3 rearrangement. Productive Simpson clonality was computed per sample as the square root of Simpson's diversity index over productive rearrangements. TCRdb carries this immuneACCESS record with in-frame sequences only. Its versions omit some clonotypes, under half of them owing to an unresolved V gene in the studies checked, with the rest unexplained. That table supplies the V and J calls and clone size; D and trimming were determined from the DNA. This sample lists 470,000 or so clones; approximately 83% were detected once. The ten most abundant clones make up about 3% of the sample.

For this chain, trimming is 5 bases at the V end and 2 bases at the J end, and the number of junction bases without a gene match is 4. Via the germline V gene (reference sequence), CDR1 is SEHNR and CDR2 FQNEAQ. The cysteine opens and the phenylalanine closes a CDR3 of 14 amino acids. Of the read, only the CDR3 DNA is kept; its 42 bases are in frame from base 1. The receptor chain draws on TRBV7-9 and TRBJ1-1; TRBD1 fits 8 bases in the junction. This TCR derives from a human donor in a cohort sampled during active COVID-19. The sample taken for sequencing was peripheral blood. The CDR3 region reads CASSGTGANTEAFF. The sequence in DNA is TGTGCCAGCAGCGGGACAGGAGCCAACACTGAAGCTTTCTTT.